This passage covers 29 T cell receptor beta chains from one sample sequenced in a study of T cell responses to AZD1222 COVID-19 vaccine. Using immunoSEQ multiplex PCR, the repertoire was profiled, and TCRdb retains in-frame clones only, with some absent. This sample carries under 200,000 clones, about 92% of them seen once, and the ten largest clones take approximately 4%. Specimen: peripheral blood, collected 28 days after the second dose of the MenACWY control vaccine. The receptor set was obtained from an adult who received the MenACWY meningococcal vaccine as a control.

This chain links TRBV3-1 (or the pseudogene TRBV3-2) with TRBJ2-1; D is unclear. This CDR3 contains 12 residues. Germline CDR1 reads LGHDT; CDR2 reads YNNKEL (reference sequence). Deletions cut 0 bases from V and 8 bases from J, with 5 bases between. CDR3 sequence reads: CASSQDWHEQFF. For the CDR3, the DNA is TGTGCCAGCAGCCAAGATTGGCATGAGCAGTTCTTC.

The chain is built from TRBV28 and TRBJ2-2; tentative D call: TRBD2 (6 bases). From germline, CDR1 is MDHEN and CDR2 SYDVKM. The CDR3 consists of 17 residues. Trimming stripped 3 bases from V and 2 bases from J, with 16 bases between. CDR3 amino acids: CASSLITASANTGELFF. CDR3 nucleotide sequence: TGTGCCAGCAGTTTGATCACGGCTAGCGCAAACACCGGGGAGCTGTTTTTT. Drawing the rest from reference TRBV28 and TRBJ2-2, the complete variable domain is DVKVTQSSRYLVKRTGEKVFLECVQDMDHENMFWYRQDPGLGLRLIYFSYDVKMKEKGDIPEGYSVSREKKERFSLILESASTNQTSMYLCASSLITASANTGELFFGEGSRLTVL.

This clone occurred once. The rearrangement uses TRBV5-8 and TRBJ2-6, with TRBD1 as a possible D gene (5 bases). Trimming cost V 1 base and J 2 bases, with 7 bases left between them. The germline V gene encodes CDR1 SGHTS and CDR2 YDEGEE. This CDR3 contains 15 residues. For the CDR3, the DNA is TGTGCCAGCAGCTTGTACAGGACTGGGGCCAACGTCCTGACTTTC. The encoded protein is CASSLYRTGANVLTF.

The CDR3 reads CASSLSPSATNEKLFF. The CDR3 DNA reads TGTGCCAGCAGCTTATCCCCGAGTGCAACTAATGAAAAACTGTTTTTT. The chain couples TRBV7-3 to TRBJ1-4; D call uncertain. This CDR3 is built from 16 residues. Germline values: CDR1 SGHTA, CDR2 FQGTGA. V lost 2 bases, J lost 0 bases, and 10 bases lay in between.

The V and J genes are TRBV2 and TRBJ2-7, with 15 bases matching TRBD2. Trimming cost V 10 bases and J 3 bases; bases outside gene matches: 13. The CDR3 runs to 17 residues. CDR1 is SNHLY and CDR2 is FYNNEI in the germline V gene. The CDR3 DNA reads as TGTGCCACCTTACCGGGACTAGCGGGAGGCGGCCGCTACGAGCAGTACTTC. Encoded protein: CATLPGLAGGGRYEQYF.

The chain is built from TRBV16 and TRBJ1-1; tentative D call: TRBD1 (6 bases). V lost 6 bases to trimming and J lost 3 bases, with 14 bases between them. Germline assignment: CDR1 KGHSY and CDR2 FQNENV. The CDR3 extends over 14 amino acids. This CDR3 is CASSGIGGDTEAFF. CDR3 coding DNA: TGTGCCAGCAGTGGGATAGGGGGGGACACTGAAGCTTTCTTT.

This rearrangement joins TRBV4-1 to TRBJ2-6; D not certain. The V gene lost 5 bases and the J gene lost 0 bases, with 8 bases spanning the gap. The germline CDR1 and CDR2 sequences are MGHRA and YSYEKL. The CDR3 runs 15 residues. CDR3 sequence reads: CASSGIFSGANVLTF. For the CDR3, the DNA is TGCGCCAGCAGCGGGATATTCTCTGGGGCCAACGTCCTGACTTTC.

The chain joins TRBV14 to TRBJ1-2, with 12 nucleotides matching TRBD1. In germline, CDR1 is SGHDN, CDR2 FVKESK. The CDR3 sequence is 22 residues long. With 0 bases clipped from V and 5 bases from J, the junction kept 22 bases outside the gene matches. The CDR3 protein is CASSQDGVARRDRGRGIYGYTF. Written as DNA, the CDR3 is TGTGCCAGCAGCCAAGACGGGGTCGCCCGCCGGGACAGGGGGCGCGGTATTTATGGCTACACCTTC.

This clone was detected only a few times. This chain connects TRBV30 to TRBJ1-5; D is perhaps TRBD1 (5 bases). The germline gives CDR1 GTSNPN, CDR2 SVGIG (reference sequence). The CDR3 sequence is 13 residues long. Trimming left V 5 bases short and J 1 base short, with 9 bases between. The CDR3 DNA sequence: TGTGCCTGGGGCCGGGACAGCAATCAGCCCCAGCATTTT. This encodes CAWGRDSNQPQHF. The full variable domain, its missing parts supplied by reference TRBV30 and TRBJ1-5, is SQTIHQWPATLVQPVGSPLSLECTVEGTSNPNLYWYRQAAGRGLQLLFYSVGIGQISSEVPQNLSASRPQDRQFILSSKKLLLSDSGFYLCAWGRDSNQPQHFGDGTRLSIL.

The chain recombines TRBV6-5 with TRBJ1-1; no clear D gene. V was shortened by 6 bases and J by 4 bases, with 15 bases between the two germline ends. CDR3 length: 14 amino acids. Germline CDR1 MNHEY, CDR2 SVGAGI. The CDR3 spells CASRGGERSTEAFF. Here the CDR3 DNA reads TGTGCCAGCAGGGGCGGCGAGAGGTCCACTGAAGCTTTCTTT.

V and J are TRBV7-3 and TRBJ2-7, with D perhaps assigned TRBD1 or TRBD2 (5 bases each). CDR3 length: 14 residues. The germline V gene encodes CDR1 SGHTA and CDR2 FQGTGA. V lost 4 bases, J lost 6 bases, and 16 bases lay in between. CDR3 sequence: CASSSPGAPREQYF. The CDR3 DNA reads TGTGCCAGCAGCTCCCCCGGGGCCCCTCGCGAGCAGTACTTC.

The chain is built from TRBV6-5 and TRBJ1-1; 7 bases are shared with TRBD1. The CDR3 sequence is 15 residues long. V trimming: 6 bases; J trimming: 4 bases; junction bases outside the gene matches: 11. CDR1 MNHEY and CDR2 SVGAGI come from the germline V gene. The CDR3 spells CASRKDGTVGTEAFF. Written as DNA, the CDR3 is TGTGCCAGCAGGAAGGACGGGACAGTAGGCACTGAAGCTTTCTTT.

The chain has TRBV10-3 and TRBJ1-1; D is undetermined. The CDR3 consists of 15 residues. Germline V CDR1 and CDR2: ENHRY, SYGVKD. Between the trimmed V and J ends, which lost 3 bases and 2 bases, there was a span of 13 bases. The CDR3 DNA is TGTGCCATCAGTGACAGCTCACGTCCTAACACTGAAGCTTTCTTT. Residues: CAISDSSRPNTEAFF.

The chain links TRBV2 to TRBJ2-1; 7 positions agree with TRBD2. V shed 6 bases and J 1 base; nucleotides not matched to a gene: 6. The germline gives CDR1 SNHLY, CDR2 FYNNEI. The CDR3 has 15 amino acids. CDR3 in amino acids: CASRRGTSSYNEQFF. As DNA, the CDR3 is TGTGCCAGCAGGCGGGGGACGTCATCCTACAATGAGCAGTTCTTC.

The CDR3 DNA reads as TGCGCCAGCAGCGGGGGACTAGCGGGAGCATGGGATACGCAGTATTTT. Translating gives CASSGGLAGAWDTQYF. The rearrangement joins TRBV5-1 to TRBJ2-3; 14 bases line up with TRBD2. The CDR3 has 16 amino acids. V lost 4 bases to trimming and J lost 6 bases; unmatched junction nucleotides: 7. Looked up from germline, CDR1 is SGHRS and CDR2 is YFSETQ.

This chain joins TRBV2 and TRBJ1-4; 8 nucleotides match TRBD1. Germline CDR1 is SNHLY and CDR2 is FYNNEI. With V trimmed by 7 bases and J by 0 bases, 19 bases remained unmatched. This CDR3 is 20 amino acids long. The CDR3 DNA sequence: TGTGCCAGCACGATCCGACTGACAGGGGATGGTCTATCAACTAATGAAAAACTGTTTTTT. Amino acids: CASTIRLTGDGLSTNEKLFF. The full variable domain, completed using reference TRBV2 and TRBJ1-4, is EPEVTQTPSHQVTQMGQEVILRCVPISNHLYFYWYRQILGQKVEFLVSFYNNEISEKSEIFDDQFSVERPDGSNFTLKIRSTKLEDSAMYFCASTIRLTGDGLSTNEKLFFGSGTQLSVL.

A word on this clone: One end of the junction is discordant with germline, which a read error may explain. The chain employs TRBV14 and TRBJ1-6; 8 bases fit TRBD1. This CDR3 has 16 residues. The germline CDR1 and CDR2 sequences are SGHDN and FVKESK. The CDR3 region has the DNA TGTGCCAGCAGCCACCGTACAGGGGGAATTAATGCACCCCTCCACTTT. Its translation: CASSHRTGGINAPLHF.

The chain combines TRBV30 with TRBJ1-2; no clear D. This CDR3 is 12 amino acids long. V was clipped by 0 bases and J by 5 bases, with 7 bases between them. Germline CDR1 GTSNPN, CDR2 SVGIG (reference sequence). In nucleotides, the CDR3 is TGTGCCTGGAGTGTAGCGCTTTATGGCTACACCTTC. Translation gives CAWSVALYGYTF.

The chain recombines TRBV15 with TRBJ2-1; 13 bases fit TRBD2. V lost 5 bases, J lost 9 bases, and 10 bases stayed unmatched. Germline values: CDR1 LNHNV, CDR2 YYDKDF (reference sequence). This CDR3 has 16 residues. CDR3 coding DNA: TGTGCCACCAGCCAACGGACTAGCGGGAGTGGCAGTGAGCAGTTCTTC. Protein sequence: CATSQRTSGSGSEQFF.

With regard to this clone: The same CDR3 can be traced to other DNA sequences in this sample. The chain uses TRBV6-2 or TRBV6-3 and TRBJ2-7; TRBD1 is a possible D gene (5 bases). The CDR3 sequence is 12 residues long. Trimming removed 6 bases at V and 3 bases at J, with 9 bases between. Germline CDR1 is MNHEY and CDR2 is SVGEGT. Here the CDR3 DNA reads TGTGCCAGCAGCTCCGACAGCTACGAGCAGTACTTC. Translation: CASSSDSYEQYF.

CDR3 nucleotides: TGCGCCAGCAGCCCCGGACTAGCGGGAGGGTTTCGGGAGACCCAGTACTTC. Translating it yields CASSPGLAGGFRETQYF. J is TRBJ2-5 and V is TRBV5-1, with 15 bases that match TRBD2. J was trimmed by 5 bases and V by 4 bases; bases with no gene match: 9. The CDR3 extends over 17 amino acids. Germline V lookup: CDR1 SGHRS, CDR2 YFSETQ.

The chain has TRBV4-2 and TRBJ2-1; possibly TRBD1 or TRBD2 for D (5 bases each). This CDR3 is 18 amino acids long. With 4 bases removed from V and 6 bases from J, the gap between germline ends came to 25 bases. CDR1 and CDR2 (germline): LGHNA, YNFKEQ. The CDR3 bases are TGTGCCAGCAGCCGGCCCGGAGGCTACAAAGGGGTCCTCAATGAGCAGTTCTTC. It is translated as CASSRPGGYKGVLNEQFF.

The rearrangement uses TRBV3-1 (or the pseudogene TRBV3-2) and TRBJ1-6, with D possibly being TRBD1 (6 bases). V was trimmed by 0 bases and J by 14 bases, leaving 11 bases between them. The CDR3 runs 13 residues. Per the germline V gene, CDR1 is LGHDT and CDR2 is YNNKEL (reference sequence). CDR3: CASSQDGRQALHF. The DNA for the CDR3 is TGTGCCAGCAGCCAAGATGGCAGACAGGCCCTCCACTTT.

CDR3 sequence reads: CATSDSTRRLGYTF. The CDR3 region has the DNA TGTGCCACCAGTGATTCTACACGGAGACTTGGCTACACCTTC. The chain has TRBV24-1 and TRBJ1-2; D is unclear. Trimming pared 2 bases from V and 7 bases from J, leaving 13 bases between. Germline CDR1 and CDR2: KGHDR and SFDVKD. The CDR3 is made up of 14 amino acids.

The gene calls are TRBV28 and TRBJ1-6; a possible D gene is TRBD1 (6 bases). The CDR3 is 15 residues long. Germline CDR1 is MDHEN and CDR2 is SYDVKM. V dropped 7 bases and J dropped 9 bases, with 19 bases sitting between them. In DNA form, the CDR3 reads TGTGCCAGCAACATTTTGACGACAGGAACTTCACCCCTCCACTTT. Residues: CASNILTTGTSPLHF.

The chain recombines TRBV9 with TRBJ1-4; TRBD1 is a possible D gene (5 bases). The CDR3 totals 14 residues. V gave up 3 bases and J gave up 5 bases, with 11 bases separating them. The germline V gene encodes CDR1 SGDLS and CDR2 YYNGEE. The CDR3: CASSATASNEKLFF. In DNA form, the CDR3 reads TGTGCCAGCAGCGCGACAGCTAGCAATGAAAAACTGTTTTTT.

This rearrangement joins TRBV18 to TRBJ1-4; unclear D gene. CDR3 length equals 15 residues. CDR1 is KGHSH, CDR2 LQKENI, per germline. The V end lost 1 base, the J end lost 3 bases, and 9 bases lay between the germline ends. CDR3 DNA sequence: TGTGCCAGCTCACCACGTGGCCGGCCTAATGAAAAACTGTTTTTT. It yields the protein CASSPRGRPNEKLFF. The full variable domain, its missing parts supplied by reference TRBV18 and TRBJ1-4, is NAGVMQNPRHLVRRRGQEARLRCSPMKGHSHVYWYRQLPEEGLKFMVYLQKENIIDESGMPKERFSAEFPKEGPSILRIQQVVRGDSAAYFCASSPRGRPNEKLFFGSGTQLSVL.

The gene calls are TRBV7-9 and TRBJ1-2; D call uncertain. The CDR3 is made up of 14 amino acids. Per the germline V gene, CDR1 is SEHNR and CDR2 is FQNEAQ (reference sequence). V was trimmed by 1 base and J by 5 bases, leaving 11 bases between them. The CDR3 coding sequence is TGTGCCAGCAGCTTAGAGGTTCAACCTTATGGCTACACCTTC. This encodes CASSLEVQPYGYTF. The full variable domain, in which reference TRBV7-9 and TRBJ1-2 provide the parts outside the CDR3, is DTGVSQNPRHKITKRGQNVTFRCDPISEHNRLYWYRQTLGQGPEFLTYFQNEAQLEKSRLLSDRFSAERPKGSFSTLEIQRTEQGDSAMYLCASSLEVQPYGYTFGSGTRLTVV.

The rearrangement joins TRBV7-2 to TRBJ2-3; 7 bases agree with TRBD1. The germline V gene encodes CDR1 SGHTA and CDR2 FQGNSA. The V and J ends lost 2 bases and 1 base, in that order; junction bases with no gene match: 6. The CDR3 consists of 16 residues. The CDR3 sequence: CASSLRGGWGTDTQYF. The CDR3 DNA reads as TGTGCCAGCAGCTTACGAGGGGGCTGGGGCACAGATACGCAGTATTTT.